This TCR beta chain was profiled in a study of human T cells and chemical hapten exposure (dated by TCRdb to the early 2020s). Context from the whole study: For sensitization, 2% DPC in acetone was applied to a roughly 2 cm by roughly 2 cm area of upper inner arm skin. Patients additionally received weekly therapeutic DPC doses to the scalp throughout the roughly 24-week study period. Patch tests used Finn chambers with 0.01% DPC on the upper back, scored after 6 days by International Contact Dermatitis Research Group standards. Alopecia areata with under or over 50% scalp involvement, alopecia totalis and alopecia universalis were represented in the patient cohort, which was mostly female. Libraries were pooled for sequencing, and variation in per-sample TCR yields was attributed mainly to small differences in library volumes within the pool. The study tracked peripheral blood TCR repertoire changes in vivo during primary and secondary sensitization to the hapten diphenylcyclopropenone (DPC) in alopecia patients. Blood samples were taken from patients before sensitization (week 0) and at 2, 6 and about 24 weeks after DPC sensitization. For TCR sequencing, blood came from 25 to 35 alopecia patients at anywhere from one to four time points (pre-sensitization, 2, 6 and 24 weeks). Overall results and qualifications from the work: Significantly more large CDR3 similarity clusters were formed by expanded TCRs than by pre-sensitization or healthy control sets, consistent with antigen-driven responses. Because all patients had alopecia, a presumed autoimmune disease, the immune response of the patients might differ from that of healthy individuals. Patch test score correlated positively with the number of PT1 expanded TCRs, reaching significance at thresholds 8, 16 and 32 but not at 4. DPC sensitization did not change how many TCRs were above 1 in 1000 frequency, and no evidence was found of alterations in global repertoire structure. After repeated subsampling, changes were observed in the strength of the expansion versus patch-test correlation and in the threshold at which the correlation became significant.

Library creation used RACE. The sequencer listed for this sample is NextSeq 500. Library preparation attached unique molecular identifiers to individual cDNA molecules for quantitative, reproducible TCR counting. Both TCR alpha and TCR beta chains were sequenced from each blood RNA sample. The paper's data handling went like this. A median of around 100,000 TCRs per sample was observed, with a range of 23,224 to 690,600. V, J and CDR3 annotation of the TCR reads was carried out using the Decombinator software suite. Every sample was subsampled to the same number of TCRs (28,000) for the PS versus PT1 abundance plots. TCRs were defined as expanded if absent before sensitization and observed at least eight times at the 2-week time point. The public reads were reanalyzed by TCRdb: fastp trimming at Q25, MiXCR alignment, in-frame beta chains only. Entries that share a CDR3 protein sequence are merged under the most common genes and DNA. TCRdb's processing, not the study's, gives the V and J calls here. The sample has over 85,000 distinct CDR3 sequences on record, 11% of them singletons. The ten largest clones add up to approximately 3.4% of the sample.

This clonotype was picked up a small number of times. What this receptor recognizes is not known. No per-base quality is available; no much larger clone lies one base away. The sample's time point, from its label and the paper: pre-sensitization, week 0. Reading the label with the study, this specimen's treatment or condition is: therapeutic diphenylcyclopropenone sensitization with weekly scalp DPC. At each patch-test visit, blood was drawn before the patch test was applied. Eligible patients were aged 18 to 70, diagnosed with alopecia, deemed suitable for DPC therapy, and excluded if pregnant. Unfractionated whole blood was collected in Tempus Blood RNA tubes, and total RNA was extracted from that blood. Source: whole blood, taken in connection with sensitization to the hapten diphenylcyclopropenone (DPC). This receptor was obtained from a woman in her sixties or seventies with alopecia areata. Some clones in this sample may be carry-over from other donors' samples.

The DNA sequence is as follows: TGTGCCACCAGCAGAGAAGGTTCGGGGAACACTGAAGCTTTCTTT. Translated, this is CATSREGSGNTEAFF. The rearranged segments are TRBV15 and TRBJ1-1; the D segment cannot be called with confidence. V was cut back by 0 bases and J by 1 base, leaving a gap of 9 bases between them. CDR1 and CDR2, per the germline V gene (reference sequence), are LNHNV and YYDKDF. The CDR3 spans 15 residues, from the cysteine through the phenylalanine. The kept DNA is CDR3 alone, 45 bases in frame from the first base.